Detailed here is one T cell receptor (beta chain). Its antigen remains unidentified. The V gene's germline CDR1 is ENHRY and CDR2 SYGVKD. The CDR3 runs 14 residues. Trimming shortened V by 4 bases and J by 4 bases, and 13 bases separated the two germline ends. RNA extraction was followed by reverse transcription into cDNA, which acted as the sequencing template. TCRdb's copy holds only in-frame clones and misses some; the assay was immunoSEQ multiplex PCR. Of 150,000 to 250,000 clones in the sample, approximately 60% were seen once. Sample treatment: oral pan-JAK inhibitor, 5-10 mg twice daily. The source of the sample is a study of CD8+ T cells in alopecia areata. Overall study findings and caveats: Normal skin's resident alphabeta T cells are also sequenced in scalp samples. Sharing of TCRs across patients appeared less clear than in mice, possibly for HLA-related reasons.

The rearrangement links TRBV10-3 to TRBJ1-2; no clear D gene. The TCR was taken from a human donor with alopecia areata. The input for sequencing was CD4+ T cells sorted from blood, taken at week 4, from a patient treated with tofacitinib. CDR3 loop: CAISAHDRLYGYTF. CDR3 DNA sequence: TGTGCCATCAGTGCCCACGACCGACTCTATGGCTACACCTTC.